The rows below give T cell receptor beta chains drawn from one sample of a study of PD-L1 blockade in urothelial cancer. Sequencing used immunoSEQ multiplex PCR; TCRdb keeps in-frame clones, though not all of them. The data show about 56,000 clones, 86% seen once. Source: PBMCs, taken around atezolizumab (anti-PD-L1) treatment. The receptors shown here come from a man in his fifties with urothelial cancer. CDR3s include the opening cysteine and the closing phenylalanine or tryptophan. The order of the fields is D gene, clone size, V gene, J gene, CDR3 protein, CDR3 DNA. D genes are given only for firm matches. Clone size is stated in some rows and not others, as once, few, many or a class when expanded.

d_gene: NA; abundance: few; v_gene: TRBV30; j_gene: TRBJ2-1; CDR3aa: CAAERVARHNEQFF; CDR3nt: TGTGCCGCCGAACGGGTTGCCCGCCACAATGAGCAGTTCTTC
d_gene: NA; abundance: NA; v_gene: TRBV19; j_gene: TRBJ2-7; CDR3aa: CASSVGHLYEQYF; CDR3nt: TGTGCCAGTAGTGTGGGACACCTATACGAGCAGTACTTC
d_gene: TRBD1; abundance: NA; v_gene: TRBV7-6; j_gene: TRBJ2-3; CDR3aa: CASSLVPDRETPDTQYF; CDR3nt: TGTGCCAGCAGCTTAGTCCCTGACAGGGAAACCCCAGATACGCAGTATTTT
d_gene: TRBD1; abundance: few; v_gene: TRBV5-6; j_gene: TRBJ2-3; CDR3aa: CASSLVGQGTDTQYF; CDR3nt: TGTGCCAGCAGCTTGGTAGGACAGGGCACAGATACGCAGTATTTT
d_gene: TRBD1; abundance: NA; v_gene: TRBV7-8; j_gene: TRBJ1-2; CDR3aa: CASSLAQGGAGYGYTF; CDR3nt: TGTGCCAGCAGCTTAGCGCAAGGGGGCGCGGGCTATGGCTACACCTTC
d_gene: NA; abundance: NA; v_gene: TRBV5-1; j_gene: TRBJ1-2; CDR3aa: CASSERGDGYTF; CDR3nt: TGCGCCAGCTCAGAACGAGGAGATGGCTACACCTTC
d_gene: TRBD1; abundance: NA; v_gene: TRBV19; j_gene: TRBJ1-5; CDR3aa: CASGSRDRGINQPQHF; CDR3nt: TGTGCCAGTGGGAGCCGGGACAGGGGAATCAATCAGCCCCAGCATTTT
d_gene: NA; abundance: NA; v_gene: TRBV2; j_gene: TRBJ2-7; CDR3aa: CASSEGATSYEQYF; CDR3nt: TGTGCCAGCAGTGAAGGAGCGACCTCCTACGAGCAGTACTTC
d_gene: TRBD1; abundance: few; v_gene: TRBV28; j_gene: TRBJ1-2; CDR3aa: CASSTTGQVYGYTF; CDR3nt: TGTGCCAGCAGCACCACGGGACAGGTCTATGGCTACACCTTC
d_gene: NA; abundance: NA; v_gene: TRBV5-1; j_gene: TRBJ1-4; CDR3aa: CASSRTGREDEKLFF; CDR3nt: TGCGCCAGCAGCCGAACAGGGAGGGAAGATGAAAAACTGTTTTTT
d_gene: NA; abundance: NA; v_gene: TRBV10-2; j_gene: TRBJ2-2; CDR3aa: CARGPADGRRGELFF; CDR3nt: TGCGCCAGGGGGCCAGCGGATGGGAGGCGCGGGGAGCTGTTTTTT
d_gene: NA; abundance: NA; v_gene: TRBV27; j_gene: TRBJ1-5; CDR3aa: CASSFGGPNQPQHF; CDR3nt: TGTGCCAGCAGTTTCGGGGGTCCAAATCAGCCCCAGCATTTT
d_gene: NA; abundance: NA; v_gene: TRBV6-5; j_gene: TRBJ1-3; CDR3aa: CASISPPGLGNTIYF; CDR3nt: TGTGCCAGCATTTCTCCCCCGGGTCTCGGAAACACCATATATTTT
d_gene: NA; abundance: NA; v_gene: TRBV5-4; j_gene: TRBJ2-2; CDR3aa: CASSLPRNTGELFF; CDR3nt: TGTGCCAGCAGCTTGCCCCGGAACACCGGGGAGCTGTTTTTT
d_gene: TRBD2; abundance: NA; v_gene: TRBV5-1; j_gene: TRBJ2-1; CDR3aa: CASSLGLAGGEQFF; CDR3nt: TGCGCCAGCAGCTTGGGGCTAGCGGGAGGCGAGCAGTTCTTC
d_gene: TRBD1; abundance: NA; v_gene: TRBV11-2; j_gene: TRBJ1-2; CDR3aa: CASTRGQAYGYTF; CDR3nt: TGTGCCAGCACCCGAGGACAGGCCTATGGCTACACCTTC
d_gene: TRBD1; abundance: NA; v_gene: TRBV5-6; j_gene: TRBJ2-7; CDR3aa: CASSRTGVAYEQYF; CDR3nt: TGTGCCAGCAGCCGGACAGGGGTGGCGTACGAGCAGTACTTC
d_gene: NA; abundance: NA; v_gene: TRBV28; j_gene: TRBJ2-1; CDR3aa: CASSLYNSFFYNEQFF; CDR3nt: TGTGCCAGCAGTTTATATAACAGCTTCTTCTACAATGAGCAGTTCTTC
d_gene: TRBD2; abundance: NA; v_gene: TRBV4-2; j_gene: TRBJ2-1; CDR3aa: CASSPPGGKRESYNEQFF; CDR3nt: TGTGCCAGCAGCCCCCCCGGCGGAAAGCGGGAGTCCTACAATGAGCAGTTCTTC
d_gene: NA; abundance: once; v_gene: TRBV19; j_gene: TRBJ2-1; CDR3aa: CASSIKGFGPGHDEQFF; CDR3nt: TGTGCCAGTAGTATAAAGGGATTTGGGCCAGGGCATGATGAGCAGTTCTTC
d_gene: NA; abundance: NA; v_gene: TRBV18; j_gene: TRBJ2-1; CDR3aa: CASSPPVTGVEFF; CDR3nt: TGTGCCAGCTCACCCCCTGTGACAGGTGTGGAGTTCTTC
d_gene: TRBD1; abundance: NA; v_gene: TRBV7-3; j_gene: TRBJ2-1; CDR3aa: CASSFDRANEQFF; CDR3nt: TGTGCCAGCAGCTTCGACAGGGCAAATGAGCAGTTCTTC
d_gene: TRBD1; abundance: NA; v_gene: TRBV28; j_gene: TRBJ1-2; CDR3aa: CASSIRGQGRGYGYTF; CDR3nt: TGTGCCAGCAGTATAAGGGGACAGGGAAGGGGCTATGGCTACACCTTC
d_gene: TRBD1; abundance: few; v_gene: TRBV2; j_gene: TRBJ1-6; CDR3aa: CASRGQGYNSPLHF; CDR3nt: TGTGCCAGCAGGGGACAGGGATATAATTCACCCCTCCACTTT
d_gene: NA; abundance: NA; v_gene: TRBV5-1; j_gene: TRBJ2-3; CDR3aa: CASSYLSWGTDTQYF; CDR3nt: TGCGCCAGCAGCTATCTTAGCTGGGGCACAGATACGCAGTATTTT
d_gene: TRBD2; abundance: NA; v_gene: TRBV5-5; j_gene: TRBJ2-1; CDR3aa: CASSLFLAGGPRDEQFF; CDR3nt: TGTGCCAGCAGCTTGTTTCTAGCGGGAGGGCCAAGGGATGAGCAGTTCTTC
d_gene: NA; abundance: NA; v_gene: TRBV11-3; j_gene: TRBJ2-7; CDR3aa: CASSLDGQSYEQYF; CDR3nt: TGTGCCAGCAGCTTAGACGGACAGAGCTACGAGCAGTACTTC
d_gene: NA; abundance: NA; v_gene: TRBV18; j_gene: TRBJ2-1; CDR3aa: CASSPIHQRNEQFF; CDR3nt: TGTGCCAGCTCACCAATCCACCAGCGCAATGAGCAGTTCTTC
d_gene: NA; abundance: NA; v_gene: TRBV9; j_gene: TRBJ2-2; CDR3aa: CASSIDNSGELFF; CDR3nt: TGTGCCAGCAGCATCGACAATTCCGGGGAGCTGTTTTTT